This T cell receptor beta chain was observed in a study of control samples from healthy donors and cancer patients. This CDR3 comprises 13 residues. Germline CDR1 and CDR2: MNHEY and SVGAGI. Losses at the gene ends were 6 bases for V and 3 bases for J; bases not matched to a gene: 2. Libraries were prepared by immunoSEQ multiplex PCR; TCRdb keeps only in-frame clonotypes and omits some of them. The table lists approximately 88,000 clones, more than 85% of them singletons, with around 1% in the top ten. The source material was blood. The sequence was obtained from a woman aged 25 to 39 in good health. The V gene is TRBV6-5, the J gene TRBJ2-1; 7 positions match TRBD1. DNA for the CDR3: TGTGCCAGCAGCAGACAGGGCTACAATGAGCAGTTCTTC. It is translated as CASSRQGYNEQFF.